This T cell receptor beta chain originates from a study of blood T cell repertoires in COVID-19. Turning to the study itself: Sources were T cells, B-cell-depleted T cells, or PBMCs; the material itself was cDNA or gDNA.

Method: immunoSEQ multiplex PCR; TCRdb's copy keeps in-frame clones and lacks some. The sample consists of 200,000 to 300,000 clones, just under 85% of them appearing once. This CDR3 has 13 amino acids. Germline CDR1 MDHEN, CDR2 SYDVKM. The V and J ends lost 2 bases and 0 bases respectively, with 4 bases between them. This sequence joins TRBV28 and TRBJ1-1; D gene ambiguous. The source material was peripheral blood. The sequence came from a man aged 80 or over with acute or convalescent COVID-19. The DNA for the CDR3 is TGTGCCAGCAGTTTACCTTTGAACACTGAAGCTTTCTTT. Amino acids: CASSLPLNTEAFF.